This T cell receptor beta chain was obtained from a study of identical twins. Study-wide findings and caveats: A partial confounding effect on zero-insertion analyses could come from invariant MAIT and iNKT cells.

Germline-derived CDR1 and CDR2 are KGHDR and SFDVKD. With 3 bases clipped from V and 4 bases from J, the junction kept 6 bases outside the gene matches. The CDR3 is 16 amino acids. This clonotype was picked up a small number of times. Its antigen is still unknown. TCRdb recomputed calls from the 5' RACE reads with MiXCR, one row per CDR3 protein. Of approximately 700,000 distinct CDR3 sequences in the sample, 5.5% to 6.5% are singletons; the top ten hold around 1.9%. The clonotype originates from a man aged 18 to 29 in good health. The V and J genes are TRBV24-1 and TRBJ2-1, with TRBD2 identical over 9 bases. Material: naive T cells sorted from blood. CDR3 sequence (DNA): TGTGCCACCAGTGATCCGGGACTAGCATCTTACAATGAGCAGTTCTTC. Translated, it gives CATSDPGLASYNEQFF.